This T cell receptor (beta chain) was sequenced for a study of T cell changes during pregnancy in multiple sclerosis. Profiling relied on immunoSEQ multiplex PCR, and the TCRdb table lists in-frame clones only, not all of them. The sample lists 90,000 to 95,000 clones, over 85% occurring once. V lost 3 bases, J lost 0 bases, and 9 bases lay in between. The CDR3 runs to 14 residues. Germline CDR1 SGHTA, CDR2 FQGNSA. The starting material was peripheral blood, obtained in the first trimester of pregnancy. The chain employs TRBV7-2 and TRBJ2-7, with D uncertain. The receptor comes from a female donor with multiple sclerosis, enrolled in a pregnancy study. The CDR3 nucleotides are TGTGCCAGCAGCTTTACAGCCAACTCCTACGAGCAGTACTTC. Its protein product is CASSFTANSYEQYF.